This TCR beta chain was sequenced during a study of spatial heterogeneity in lung cancer. This clonotype was recorded a few times. The presence of a unique molecular identifier marked each TCR cDNA molecule. MiXCR, run by TCRdb on the 5' RACE reads, gives a single entry per CDR3 protein. The sample holds about 52,000 distinct CDR3 sequences, about 7.4% seen once. Time point: blood at routine non-recurrence follow-up after resection. From tumor, nontumor lung or frozen PBMC, whole RNA was taken unsorted for sequencing. This receptor was obtained from a female donor with early-stage non-small cell lung cancer. The specimen comprised PBMCs, sampled at follow-up.

This CDR3 is CAISVDIRQPQHF. In nucleotides, the CDR3 is TGTGCCATCAGTGTTGACATCCGGCAGCCCCAGCATTTT. The chain is built from TRBV10-3 and TRBJ1-5, with unresolved D. The V gene's germline CDR1 is ENHRY and CDR2 SYGVKD. Deletions cut 4 bases from V and 7 bases from J, with 11 bases between. The length of the CDR3 is 13 residues.